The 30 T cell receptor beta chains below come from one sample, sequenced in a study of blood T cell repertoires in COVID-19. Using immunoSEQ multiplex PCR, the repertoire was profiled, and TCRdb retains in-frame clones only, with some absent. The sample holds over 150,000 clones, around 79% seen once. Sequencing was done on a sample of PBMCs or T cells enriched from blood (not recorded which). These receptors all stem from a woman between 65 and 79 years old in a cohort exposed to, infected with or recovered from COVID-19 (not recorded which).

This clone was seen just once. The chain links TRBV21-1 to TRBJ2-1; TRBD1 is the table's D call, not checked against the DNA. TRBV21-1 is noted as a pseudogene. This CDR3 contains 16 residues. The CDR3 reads CASSSQRDREVNEQFF. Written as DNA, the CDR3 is TGTGCCAGCAGCTCCCAGAGGGACAGGGAGGTCAATGAGCAGTTCTTC.

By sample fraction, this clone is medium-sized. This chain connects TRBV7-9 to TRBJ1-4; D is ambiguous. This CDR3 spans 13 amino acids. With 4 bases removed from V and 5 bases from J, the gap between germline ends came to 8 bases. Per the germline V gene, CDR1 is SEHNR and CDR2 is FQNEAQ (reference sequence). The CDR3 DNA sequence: TGTGCCAGCAGCTCGACCGGGAATGAAAAACTGTTTTTT. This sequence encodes CASSSTGNEKLFF. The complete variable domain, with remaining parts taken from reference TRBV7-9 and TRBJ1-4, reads DTGVSQNPRHKITKRGQNVTFRCDPISEHNRLYWYRQTLGQGPEFLTYFQNEAQLEKSRLLSDRFSAERPKGSFSTLEIQRTEQGDSAMYLCASSSTGNEKLFFGSGTQLSVL.

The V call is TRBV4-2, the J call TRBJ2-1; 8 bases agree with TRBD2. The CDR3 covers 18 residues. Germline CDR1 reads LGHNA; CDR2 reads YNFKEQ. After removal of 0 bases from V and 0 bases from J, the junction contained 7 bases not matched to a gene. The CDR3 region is CASSQDRLAGFSYNEQFF. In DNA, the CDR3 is TGTGCCAGCAGCCAAGATCGTCTAGCGGGTTTCTCCTACAATGAGCAGTTCTTC.

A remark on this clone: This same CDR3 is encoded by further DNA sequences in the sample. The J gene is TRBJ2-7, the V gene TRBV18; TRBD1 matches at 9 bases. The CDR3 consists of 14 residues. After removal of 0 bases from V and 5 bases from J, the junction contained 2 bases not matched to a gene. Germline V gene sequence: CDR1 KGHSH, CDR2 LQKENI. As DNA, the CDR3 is TGTGCCAGCTCACCACCCCGGGACAGGGACGAGCAGTACTTC. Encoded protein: CASSPPRDRDEQYF.

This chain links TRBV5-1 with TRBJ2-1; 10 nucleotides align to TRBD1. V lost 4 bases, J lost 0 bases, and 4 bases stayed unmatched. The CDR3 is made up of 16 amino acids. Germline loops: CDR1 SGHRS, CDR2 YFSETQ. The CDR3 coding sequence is TGCGCCAGCAGCCTAAGGACAGGGGGCTCCTACAATGAGCAGTTCTTC. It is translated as CASSLRTGGSYNEQFF.

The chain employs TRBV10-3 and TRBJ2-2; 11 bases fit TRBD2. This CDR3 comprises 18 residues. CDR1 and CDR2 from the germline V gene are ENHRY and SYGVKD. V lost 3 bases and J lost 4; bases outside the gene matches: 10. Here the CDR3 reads CAISDPTRLAGSTGELFF. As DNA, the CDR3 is TGTGCCATCAGTGATCCAACGAGACTAGCGGGAAGCACCGGGGAGCTGTTTTTT.

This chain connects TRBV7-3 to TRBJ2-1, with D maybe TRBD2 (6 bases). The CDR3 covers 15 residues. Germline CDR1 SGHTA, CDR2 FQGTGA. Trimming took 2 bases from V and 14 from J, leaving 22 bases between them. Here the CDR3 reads CASSLWGDSPGSKFF. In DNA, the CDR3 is TGTGCCAGCAGCTTATGGGGGGATTCCCCGGGTAGTAAGTTCTTC.

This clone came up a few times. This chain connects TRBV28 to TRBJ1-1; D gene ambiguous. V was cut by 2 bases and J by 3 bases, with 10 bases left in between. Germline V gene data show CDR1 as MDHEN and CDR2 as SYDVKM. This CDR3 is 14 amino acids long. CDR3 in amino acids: CASSLTVFDTEAFF. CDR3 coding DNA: TGTGCCAGCAGTTTAACAGTATTTGACACTGAAGCTTTCTTT.

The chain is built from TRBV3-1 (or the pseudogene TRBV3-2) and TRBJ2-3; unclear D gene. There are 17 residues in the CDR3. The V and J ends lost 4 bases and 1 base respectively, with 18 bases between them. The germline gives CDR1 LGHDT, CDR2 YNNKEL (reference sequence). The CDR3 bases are TGTGCCAGCAGCCCTATCTCTTCTTTTGCCCGCACAGATACGCAGTATTTT. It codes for CASSPISSFARTDTQYF.

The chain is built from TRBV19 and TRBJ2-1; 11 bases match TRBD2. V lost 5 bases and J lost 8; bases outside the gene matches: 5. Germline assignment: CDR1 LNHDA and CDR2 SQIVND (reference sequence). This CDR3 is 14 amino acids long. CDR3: CASSLAGGRHEQFF. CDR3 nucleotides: TGTGCCAGTAGTCTAGCGGGAGGTCGCCATGAGCAGTTCTTC.

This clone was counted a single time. CDR3 DNA: TGTGCCAGCAGGGACTGGAATGAGCAGTTCTTC. Translating gives CASRDWNEQFF. The chain couples TRBV6-6 to TRBJ2-1, with a weak D call TRBD2 (5 bases). V was trimmed by 6 bases and J by 7 bases, leaving 7 bases between them. This CDR3 has 11 amino acids. Germline CDR1 and CDR2: MNHNY and SVGAGI (reference sequence).

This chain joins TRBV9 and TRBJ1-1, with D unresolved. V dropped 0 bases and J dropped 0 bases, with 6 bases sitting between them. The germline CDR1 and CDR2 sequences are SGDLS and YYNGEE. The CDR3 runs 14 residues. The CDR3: CASSVGDMNTEAFF. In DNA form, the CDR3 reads TGTGCCAGCAGCGTAGGTGACATGAACACTGAAGCTTTCTTT.

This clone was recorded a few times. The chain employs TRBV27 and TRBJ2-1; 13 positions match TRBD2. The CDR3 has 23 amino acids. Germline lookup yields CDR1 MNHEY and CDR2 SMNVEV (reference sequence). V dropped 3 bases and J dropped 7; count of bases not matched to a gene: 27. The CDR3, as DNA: TGTGCCAGCAGTTTCCCCCTCTCTCTAAAACTAGCGGGAGGGCCGAAGCCAAAGAATGAGCAGTTCTTC. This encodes CASSFPLSLKLAGGPKPKNEQFF.

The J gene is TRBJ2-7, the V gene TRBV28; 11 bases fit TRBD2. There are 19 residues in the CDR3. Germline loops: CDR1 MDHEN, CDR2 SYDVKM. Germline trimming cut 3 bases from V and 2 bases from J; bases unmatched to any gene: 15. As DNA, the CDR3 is TGTGCCAGCAGTTTGCCCACCCATACCGGGACTAGCGGACCCTACGAGCAGTACTTC. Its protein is CASSLPTHTGTSGPYEQYF.

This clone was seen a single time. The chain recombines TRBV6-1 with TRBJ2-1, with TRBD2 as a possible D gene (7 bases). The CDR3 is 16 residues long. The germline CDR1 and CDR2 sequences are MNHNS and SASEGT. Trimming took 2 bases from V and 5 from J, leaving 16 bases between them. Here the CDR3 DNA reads TGTGCCAGCAGTGAATTGGGGGGGGCCGCTAACAATGAGCAGTTCTTC. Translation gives CASSELGGAANNEQFF.

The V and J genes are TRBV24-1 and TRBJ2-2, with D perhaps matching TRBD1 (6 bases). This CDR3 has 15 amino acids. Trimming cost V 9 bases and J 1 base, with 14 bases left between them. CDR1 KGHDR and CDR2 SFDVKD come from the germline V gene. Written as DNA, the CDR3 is TGTGCCACCGGGGACACCGTTAGGAACACCGGGGAGCTGTTTTTT. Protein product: CATGDTVRNTGELFF.

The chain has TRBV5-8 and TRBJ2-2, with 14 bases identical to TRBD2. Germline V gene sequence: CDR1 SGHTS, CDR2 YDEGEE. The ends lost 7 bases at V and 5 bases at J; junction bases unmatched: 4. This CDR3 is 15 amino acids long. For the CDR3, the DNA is TGTGCCAGCGGACTAGCGGGAGGATGGACCGGGGAGCTGTTTTTT. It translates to CASGLAGGWTGELFF.

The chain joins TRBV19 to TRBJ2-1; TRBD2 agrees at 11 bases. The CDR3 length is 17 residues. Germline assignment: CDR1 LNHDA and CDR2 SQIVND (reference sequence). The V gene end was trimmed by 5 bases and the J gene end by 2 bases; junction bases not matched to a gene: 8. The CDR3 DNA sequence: TGTGCCAGTAGTCCAACTAGCGGGAGTTATCCCTACAATGAGCAGTTCTTC. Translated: CASSPTSGSYPYNEQFF.

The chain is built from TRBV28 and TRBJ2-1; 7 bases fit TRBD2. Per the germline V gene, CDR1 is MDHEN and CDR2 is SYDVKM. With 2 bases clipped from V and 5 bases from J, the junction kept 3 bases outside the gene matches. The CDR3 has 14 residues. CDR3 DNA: TGTGCCAGCAGTTTAGAACTAGCGAACAATGAGCAGTTCTTC. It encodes CASSLELANNEQFF.

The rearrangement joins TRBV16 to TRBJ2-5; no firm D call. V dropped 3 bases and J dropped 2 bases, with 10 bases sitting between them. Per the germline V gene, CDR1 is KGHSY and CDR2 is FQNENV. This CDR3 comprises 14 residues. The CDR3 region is CASSQFTDQETQYF. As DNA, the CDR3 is TGTGCCAGCAGCCAGTTCACAGATCAAGAGACCCAGTACTTC.

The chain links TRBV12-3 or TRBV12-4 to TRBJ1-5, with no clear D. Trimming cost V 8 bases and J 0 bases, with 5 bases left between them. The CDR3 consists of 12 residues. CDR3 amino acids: CASSYSNQPQHF. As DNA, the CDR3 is TGTGCCAGCTCGTATAGCAATCAGCCCCAGCATTTT.

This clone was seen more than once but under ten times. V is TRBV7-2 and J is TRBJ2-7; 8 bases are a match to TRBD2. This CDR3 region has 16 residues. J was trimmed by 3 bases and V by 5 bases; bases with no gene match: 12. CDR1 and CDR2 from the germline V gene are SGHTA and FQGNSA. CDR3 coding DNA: TGTGCCAGCAGCCCCAGGGGCGGGGGGCGCAGCTACGAGCAGTACTTC. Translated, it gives CASSPRGGGRSYEQYF. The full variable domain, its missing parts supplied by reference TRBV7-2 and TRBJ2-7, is GAGVSQSPSNKVTEKGKDVELRCDPISGHTALYWYRQSLGQGLEFLIYFQGNSAPDKSGLPSDRFSAERTGGSVSTLTIQRTQQEDSAVYLCASSPRGGGRSYEQYFGPGTRLTVT.

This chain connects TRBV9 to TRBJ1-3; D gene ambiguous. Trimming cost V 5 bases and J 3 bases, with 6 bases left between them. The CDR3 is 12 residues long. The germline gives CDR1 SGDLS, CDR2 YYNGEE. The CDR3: CASRGSGNTIYF. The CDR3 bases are TGTGCCAGCAGGGGGAGTGGAAACACCATATATTTT.

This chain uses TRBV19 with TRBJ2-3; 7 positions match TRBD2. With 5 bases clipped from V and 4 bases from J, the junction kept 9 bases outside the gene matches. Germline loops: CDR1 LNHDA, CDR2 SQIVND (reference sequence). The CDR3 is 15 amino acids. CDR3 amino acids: CASSGAGDFADTQYF. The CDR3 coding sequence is TGTGCCAGTAGTGGGGCGGGGGATTTCGCAGATACGCAGTATTTT. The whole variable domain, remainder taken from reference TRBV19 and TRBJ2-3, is DGGITQSPKYLFRKEGQNVTLSCEQNLNHDAMYWYRQDPGQGLRLIYYSQIVNDFQKGDIAEGYSVSREKKESFPLTVTSAQKNPTAFYLCASSGAGDFADTQYFGPGTRLTVL.

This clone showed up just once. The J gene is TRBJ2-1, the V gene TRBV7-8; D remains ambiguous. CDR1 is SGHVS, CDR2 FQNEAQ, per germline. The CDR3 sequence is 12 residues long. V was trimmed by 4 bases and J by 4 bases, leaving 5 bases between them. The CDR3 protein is CASSSRYNEQFF. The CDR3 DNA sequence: TGTGCCAGCAGCTCTAGATACAATGAGCAGTTCTTC.

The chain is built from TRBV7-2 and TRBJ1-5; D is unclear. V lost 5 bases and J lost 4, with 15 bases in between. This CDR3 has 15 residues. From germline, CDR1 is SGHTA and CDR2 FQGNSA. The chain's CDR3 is CASSDRTGGNQPQHF. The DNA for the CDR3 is TGTGCCAGCAGCGATAGGACGGGAGGGAATCAGCCCCAGCATTTT.

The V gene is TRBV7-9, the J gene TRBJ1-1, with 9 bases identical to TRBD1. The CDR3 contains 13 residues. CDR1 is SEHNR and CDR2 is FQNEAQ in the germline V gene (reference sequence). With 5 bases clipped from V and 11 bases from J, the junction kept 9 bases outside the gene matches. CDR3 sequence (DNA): TGTGCCAGCAGCGCACAGGGGGCGCGGAGGGCTTTCTTT. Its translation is CASSAQGARRAFF.

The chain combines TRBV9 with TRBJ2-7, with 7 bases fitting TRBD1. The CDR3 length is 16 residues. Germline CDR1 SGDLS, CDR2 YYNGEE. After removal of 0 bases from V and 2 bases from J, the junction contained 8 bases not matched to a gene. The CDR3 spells CASSVVGDSETYEQYF. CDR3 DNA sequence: TGTGCCAGCAGCGTAGTCGGGGACAGCGAAACCTACGAGCAGTACTTC.

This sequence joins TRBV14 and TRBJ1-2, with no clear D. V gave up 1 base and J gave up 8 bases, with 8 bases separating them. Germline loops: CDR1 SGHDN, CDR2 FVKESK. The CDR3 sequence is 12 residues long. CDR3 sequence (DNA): TGTGCCAGCAGCCAAGGCGGGAGGGGCTACACCTTC. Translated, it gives CASSQGGRGYTF.

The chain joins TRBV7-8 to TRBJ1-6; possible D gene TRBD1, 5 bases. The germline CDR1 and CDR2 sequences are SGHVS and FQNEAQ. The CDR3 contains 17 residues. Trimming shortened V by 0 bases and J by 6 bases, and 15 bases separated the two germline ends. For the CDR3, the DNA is TGTGCCAGCAGCTTAGCGTATGGGACTGGGAGTAATTCACCCCTCCACTTT. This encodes CASSLAYGTGSNSPLHF. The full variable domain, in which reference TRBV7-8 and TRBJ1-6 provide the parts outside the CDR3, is GAGVSQSPRYKVAKRGQDVALRCDPISGHVSLFWYQQALGQGPEFLTYFQNEAQLDKSGLPSDRFFAERPEGSVSTLKIQRTQQEDSAVYLCASSLAYGTGSNSPLHFGNGTRLTVT.